One and the same sample provided the 6 T cell receptor beta chains below, sequenced in a study of blood T cell repertoires in COVID-19. The protocol was immunoSEQ multiplex PCR, while the TCRdb copy is restricted to in-frame clones and leaves out a portion. Of more than 80,000 clones listed, almost 90% were seen once; the top ten hold about 1.5%. Sample: peripheral blood. The receptors originated from a human donor with active COVID-19. The donor label of this sample is uncertain.

The chain has TRBV19 and TRBJ1-1; the D is unclear. Germline V CDR1 and CDR2: LNHDA, SQIVND (reference sequence). Trimming left V 1 base short and J 4 bases short, with 10 bases between. The CDR3 consists of 14 residues. The CDR3 spells CASSIVGSGTEAFF. The CDR3 DNA reads as TGTGCCAGTAGTATAGTCGGGTCGGGCACTGAAGCTTTCTTT.

J is TRBJ1-1 and V is TRBV13; weak D call: TRBD1 (6 bases). This CDR3 is 16 amino acids long. CDR1 PRHDT and CDR2 FYEKMQ come from the germline V gene (reference sequence). V lost 2 bases, J lost 5 bases, and 18 bases lay in between. The CDR3, as DNA: TGTGCCAGCAGCTTATCGTTGGGGGGGCAGAGGACTGAAGCTTTCTTT. Translating it yields CASSLSLGGQRTEAFF.

The chain's CDR3 is CASSPQKGGRLYGYTF. The DNA of the CDR3 is TGTGCCAGCTCACCACAAAAAGGGGGTAGGCTCTATGGCTACACCTTC. This chain joins TRBV18 and TRBJ1-2; D is possibly TRBD1 (6 bases). Trimming took off 1 base at V and 4 bases at J, with 16 bases between the two ends. The CDR3 runs to 16 residues. The germline V gene has CDR1 KGHSH and CDR2 LQKENI. Full variable domain (outside the CDR3, taken from reference TRBV18 and TRBJ1-2): NAGVMQNPRHLVRRRGQEARLRCSPMKGHSHVYWYRQLPEEGLKFMVYLQKENIIDESGMPKERFSAEFPKEGPSILRIQQVVRGDSAAYFCASSPQKGGRLYGYTFGSGTRLTVV.

This clone was detected only once. This rearrangement joins TRBV5-1 to TRBJ2-3; D ambiguous. Trimming removed 4 bases from V and 0 bases from J, with 12 bases in between. The CDR3 totals 15 residues. The germline V gene encodes CDR1 SGHRS and CDR2 YFSETQ. CDR3 nucleotide sequence: TGCGCCAGCAGCCCCTGGGCAGGCAGCACAGATACGCAGTATTTT. Encoded protein: CASSPWAGSTDTQYF. The entire variable domain, with the rest obtained from reference TRBV5-1 and TRBJ2-3, is as follows: KAGVTQTPRYLIKTRGQQVTLSCSPISGHRSVSWYQQTPGQGLQFLFEYFSETQRNKGNFPGRFSGRQFSNSRSEMNVSTLELGDSALYLCASSPWAGSTDTQYFGPGTRLTVL.

J is TRBJ1-1 and V is TRBV27; D gene uncertain. There are 13 residues in the CDR3. The V end lost 2 bases, the J end lost 3 bases, and 7 bases lay between the germline ends. Germline assignment: CDR1 MNHEY and CDR2 SMNVEV (reference sequence). The CDR3 DNA reads as TGTGCCAGCAGTTTAGCGGGTTACACTGAAGCTTTCTTT. Translation: CASSLAGYTEAFF.

As to this clone: Distinct nucleotide sequences in the sample also encode this CDR3. V usage is TRBV15 and J usage is TRBJ1-2; 10 nucleotides line up with TRBD1. This CDR3 spans 14 amino acids. Germline V gene lookup returns CDR1 LNHNV and CDR2 YYDKDF (reference sequence). After removal of 3 bases from V and 5 bases from J, the junction contained 3 bases not matched to a gene. In DNA form, the CDR3 reads TGTGCCACCAGCAGGGACAGGGGGAATTATGGCTACACCTTC. Amino acids: CATSRDRGNYGYTF. Looking up the rest from reference TRBV15 and TRBJ1-2 gives the full variable domain: DAMVIQNPRYQVTQFGKPVTLSCSQTLNHNVMYWYQQKSSQAPKLLFHYYDKDFNNEADTPDNFQSRRPNTSFCFLDIRSPGLGDTAMYLCATSRDRGNYGYTFGSGTRLTVV.